The rows below give T cell receptor beta chains drawn from one sample of a study of T-cell reconstitution after alpha-beta-depleted transplantation in children. One entry per CDR3 protein, called by TCRdb with MiXCR from the PCR reads. This table has 400,000 to 450,000 distinct CDR3 sequences, 43% appearing once. The starting material was PBMCs, obtained before TCRalphabeta/CD19-depleted stem cell transplant. These receptors were taken from a girl aged 2 to 9 with aplastic anemia, due to receive a stem cell transplant. Both conserved end residues are part of each CDR3. Each record gives: D gene, J gene, clone size, V gene, CDR3 DNA, CDR3 protein. A D gene is named only where the DNA matches it firmly. A row's size may be missing; if present it is once, few, many or a size class.

d_call: TRBD1
j_call: TRBJ1-1
clone_size: .
v_call: TRBV28
cdr3_nt: TGTGCCAGCAGCTTACAGGGGTCCTACATGAACACTGAAGCTTTCTTT
cdr3_aa: CASSLQGSYMNTEAFF

d_call: TRBD2
j_call: TRBJ2-3
clone_size: many
v_call: TRBV29-1
cdr3_nt: TGCAGCGTTGAAGCGTGGACTAGCGGGAGGGCGGGAGATACGCAGTATTTT
cdr3_aa: CSVEAWTSGRAGDTQYF

d_call: .
j_call: TRBJ2-1
clone_size: once
v_call: TRBV7-2
cdr3_nt: TGTGCCAGCGCTACATCCTACAATGAGCAGTTCTTC
cdr3_aa: CASATSYNEQFF

d_call: .
j_call: TRBJ2-4
clone_size: .
v_call: TRBV5-1
cdr3_nt: TGCGCCAGCAGCTTGGACCCCGAGAGGAACATTCAGTACTTC
cdr3_aa: CASSLDPERNIQYF

d_call: .
j_call: TRBJ2-1
clone_size: many
v_call: TRBV30
cdr3_nt: TGTGCCTGGAGTCTCGGGTCCTACAATGAGCAGTTCTTC
cdr3_aa: CAWSLGSYNEQFF

d_call: .
j_call: TRBJ2-7
clone_size: once
v_call: TRBV10-2
cdr3_nt: TGCGCCAGCGGTCACTCTAGCGCCTACTACGAGCAGTACTTC
cdr3_aa: CASGHSSAYYEQYF

d_call: .
j_call: TRBJ1-1
clone_size: many
v_call: TRBV12-3/TRBV12-4
cdr3_nt: TGTGCCAGCAGTTTGAACCCGGGAGGGACTGAAGCTTTCTTT
cdr3_aa: CASSLNPGGTEAFF

d_call: TRBD2
j_call: TRBJ2-5
clone_size: few
v_call: TRBV12-3/TRBV12-4
cdr3_nt: TGTGCCAGCAGTGGTCGGGAGGGGCCCCAAGAGACCCAGTACTTC
cdr3_aa: CASSGREGPQETQYF

d_call: .
j_call: TRBJ2-3
clone_size: many
v_call: TRBV20-1
cdr3_nt: TGCAGTGCGCGGACAAGTGGCACAGATACGCAGTATTTT
cdr3_aa: CSARTSGTDTQYF

d_call: .
j_call: TRBJ1-1
clone_size: many
v_call: TRBV20-1
cdr3_nt: TGCAGTGCTAGAGGAGGGGCCCTGAACACTGAAGCTTTCTTT
cdr3_aa: CSARGGALNTEAFF

d_call: .
j_call: TRBJ2-7
clone_size: few
v_call: TRBV28
cdr3_nt: TGTGCCAGCAGAACCCCACTAGGCATGGTAAGCGAGCAGTACTTC
cdr3_aa: CASRTPLGMVSEQYF

d_call: .
j_call: TRBJ2-1
clone_size: .
v_call: TRBV5-1
cdr3_nt: TGCGCCAGCAGCCCAACCCCAGGGGCCCTATCACTTAATGAGCAGTTCTTC
cdr3_aa: CASSPTPGALSLNEQFF

d_call: .
j_call: TRBJ2-2
clone_size: many
v_call: TRBV7-2
cdr3_nt: TGTGCCAGCAGCTCGGTAGCGTCGAACACCGGGGAGCTGTTTTTT
cdr3_aa: CASSSVASNTGELFF

d_call: .
j_call: TRBJ2-1
clone_size: .
v_call: TRBV20-1
cdr3_nt: TGCAGTGCTAGAGCACGCCAAGGGGGGACCCATGAGCAGTTCTTC
cdr3_aa: CSARARQGGTHEQFF